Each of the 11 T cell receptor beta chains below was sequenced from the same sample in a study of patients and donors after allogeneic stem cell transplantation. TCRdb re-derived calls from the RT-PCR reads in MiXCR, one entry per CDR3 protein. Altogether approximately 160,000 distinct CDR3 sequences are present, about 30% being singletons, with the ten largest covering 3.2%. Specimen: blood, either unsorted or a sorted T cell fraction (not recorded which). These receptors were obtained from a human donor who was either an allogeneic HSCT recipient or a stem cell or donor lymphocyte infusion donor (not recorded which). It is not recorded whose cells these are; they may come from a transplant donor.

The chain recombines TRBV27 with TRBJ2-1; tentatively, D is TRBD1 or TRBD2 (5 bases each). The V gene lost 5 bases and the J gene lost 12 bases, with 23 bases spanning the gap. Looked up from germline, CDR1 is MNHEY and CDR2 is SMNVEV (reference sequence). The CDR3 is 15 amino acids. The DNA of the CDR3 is TGTGCCAGCAGTACGCCGGGACCGCGGAGCAGTAGGCAGTTCTTC. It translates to CASSTPGPRSSRQFF.

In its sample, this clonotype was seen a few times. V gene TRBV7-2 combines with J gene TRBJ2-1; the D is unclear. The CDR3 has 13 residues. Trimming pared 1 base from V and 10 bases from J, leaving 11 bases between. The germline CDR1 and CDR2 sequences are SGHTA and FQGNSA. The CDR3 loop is CASSLGTTYEQFF. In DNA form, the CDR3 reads TGTGCCAGCAGCTTAGGTACTACGTACGAGCAGTTCTTC. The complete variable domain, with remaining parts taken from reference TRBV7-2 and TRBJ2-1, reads GAGVSQSPSNKVTEKGKDVELRCDPISGHTALYWYRQSLGQGLEFLIYFQGNSAPDKSGLPSDRFSAERTGGSVSTLTIQRTQQEDSAVYLCASSLGTTYEQFFGPGTRLTVL.

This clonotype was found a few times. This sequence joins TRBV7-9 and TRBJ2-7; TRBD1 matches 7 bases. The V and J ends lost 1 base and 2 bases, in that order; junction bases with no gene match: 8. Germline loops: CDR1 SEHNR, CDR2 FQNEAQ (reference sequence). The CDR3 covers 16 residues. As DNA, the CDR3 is TGTGCCAGCAGCTTAGGCTCGACAGGGATTGCCTACGAGCAGTACTTC. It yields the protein CASSLGSTGIAYEQYF.

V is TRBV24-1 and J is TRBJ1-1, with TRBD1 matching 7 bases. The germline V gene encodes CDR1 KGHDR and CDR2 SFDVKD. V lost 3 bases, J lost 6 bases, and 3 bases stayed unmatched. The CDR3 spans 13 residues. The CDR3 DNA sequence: TGTGCCACCAGTGATCAGGGGGGAGCTGAAGCTTTCTTT. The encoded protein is CATSDQGGAEAFF.

The CDR3 DNA reads as TGTGCCAGCAGTTTTATTTCAGGGGGTCAGCCCCAGCATTTT. This translates into CASSFISGGQPQHF. This chain connects TRBV12-3 or TRBV12-4 to TRBJ1-5, with 7 positions matching TRBD1. The trim removed 3 bases at V and 6 bases at J, leaving 5 bases unmatched. The CDR3 has 14 amino acids.

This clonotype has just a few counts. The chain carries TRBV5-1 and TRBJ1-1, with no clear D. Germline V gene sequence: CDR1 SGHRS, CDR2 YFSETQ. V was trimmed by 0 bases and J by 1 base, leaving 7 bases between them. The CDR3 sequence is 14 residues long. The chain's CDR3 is CASSLGAQNTEAFF. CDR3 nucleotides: TGCGCCAGCAGCTTGGGTGCGCAGAACACTGAAGCTTTCTTT.

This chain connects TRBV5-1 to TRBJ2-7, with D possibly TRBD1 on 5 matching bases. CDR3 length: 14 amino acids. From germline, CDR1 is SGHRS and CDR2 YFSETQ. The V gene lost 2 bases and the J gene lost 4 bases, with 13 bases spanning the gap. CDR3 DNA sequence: TGCGCCAGCAGCTTCCGCCAGGGTCAGTACGAGCAGTACTTC. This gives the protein CASSFRQGQYEQYF.

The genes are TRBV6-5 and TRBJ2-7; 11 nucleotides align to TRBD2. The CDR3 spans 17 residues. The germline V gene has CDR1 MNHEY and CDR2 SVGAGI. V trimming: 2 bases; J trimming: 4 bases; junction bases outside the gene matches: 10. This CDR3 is CASSYPMISGRGYEQYF. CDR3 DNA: TGTGCCAGCAGTTACCCCATGATTAGCGGGAGGGGATACGAGCAGTACTTC.

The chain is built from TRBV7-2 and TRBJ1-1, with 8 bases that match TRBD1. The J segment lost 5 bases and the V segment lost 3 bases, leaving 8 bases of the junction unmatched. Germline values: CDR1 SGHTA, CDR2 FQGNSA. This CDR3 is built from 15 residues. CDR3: CASSFNRGRGTEAFF. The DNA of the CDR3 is TGTGCCAGCAGCTTCAACAGGGGGAGGGGGACTGAAGCTTTCTTT.

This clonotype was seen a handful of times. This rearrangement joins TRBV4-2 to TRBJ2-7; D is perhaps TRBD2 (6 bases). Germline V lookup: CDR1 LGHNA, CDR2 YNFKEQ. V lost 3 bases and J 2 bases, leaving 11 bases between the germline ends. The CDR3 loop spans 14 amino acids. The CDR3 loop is CASSQKAGPYEQYF. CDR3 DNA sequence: TGTGCCAGCAGCCAGAAAGCGGGTCCCTACGAGCAGTACTTC.

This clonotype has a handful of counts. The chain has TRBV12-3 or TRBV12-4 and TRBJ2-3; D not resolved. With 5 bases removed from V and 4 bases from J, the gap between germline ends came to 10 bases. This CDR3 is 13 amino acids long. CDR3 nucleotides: TGTGCCAGCAGTCCCATCGTAGCAGATACGCAGTATTTT. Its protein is CASSPIVADTQYF.